This T cell receptor (beta chain) was identified during a study of radiation and T cells in renal cell carcinoma. Time point reported: blood 4 weeks post-SBRT, at nephrectomy. Treatment specified: 15 Gy SBRT to primary tumor, nephrectomy 4 weeks later. This CDR3 is built from 15 residues. The V gene lost 0 bases and the J gene lost 3 bases, with 12 bases spanning the gap. From germline, CDR1 is KGHSH and CDR2 LQKENI. Only in-frame clones appear in the TCRdb table, and some are missing; sequencing was by immunoSEQ multiplex PCR. The sample has around 140,000 clones; 86% are singletons. This receptor was taken from a woman aged 45-65 years with renal cell carcinoma. Sequences were derived from blood, sampled from a patient whose treatment included radiotherapy and nephrectomy. The rearrangement links TRBV18 to TRBJ2-7; D gene ambiguous. The CDR3 bases are TGTGCCAGCTCACCACCGTCGAGTATCTTCTACGAGCAGTACTTC. It is translated as CASSPPSSIFYEQYF.